The 6 T cell receptor beta chains presented below share a single source sample, sequenced in a study of PD-1 blockade in classical Hodgkin lymphoma. Brentuximab vedotin exposure varied among the patients, all of whom had relapsed after autologous stem cell transplantation. Method: immunoSEQ multiplex PCR; TCRdb's copy keeps in-frame clones and lacks some. The table has approximately 73,000 clones, approximately 94% seen once. Material: peripheral blood mononuclear cells (PBMCs), obtained at baseline. The receptor source for this set is a human donor with classical Hodgkin lymphoma.

This clone showed up just once. The genes are TRBV6-1 and TRBJ2-7, with D tentatively TRBD1 or TRBD2 (5 bases each). The V and J ends lost 2 bases and 4 bases respectively, with 9 bases between them. From germline, CDR1 is MNHNS and CDR2 SASEGT. The CDR3 totals 13 residues. DNA of the CDR3: TGTGCCAGCAGTGAACGGGGCCGGTACGAGCAGTACTTC. The encoded protein is CASSERGRYEQYF.

The gene calls are TRBV2 and TRBJ1-1; D might be TRBD1 (5 bases). The CDR3 has 16 amino acids. Trimming stripped 1 base from V and 4 bases from J, with 16 bases between. From germline, CDR1 is SNHLY and CDR2 FYNNEI. CDR3 coding DNA: TGTGCCAGCAGTGAAGTAAGAGTCAGGGTCGGCACTGAAGCTTTCTTT. As protein: CASSEVRVRVGTEAFF.

This clone was detected only once. The V and J genes are TRBV6-6 and TRBJ1-6; tentatively, D is TRBD1 (5 bases). Trimming pared 4 bases from V and 3 bases from J, leaving 13 bases between. In germline, CDR1 is MNHNY, CDR2 SVGAGI (reference sequence). The CDR3 is 16 residues long. In nucleotides, the CDR3 is TGTGCCAGCAGTTTTCTCGGGACCGGCTATAATTCACCCCTCCACTTT. It encodes CASSFLGTGYNSPLHF.

This chain joins TRBV11-1 and TRBJ2-7, with D unresolved. The V end lost 1 base, the J end lost 4 bases, and 11 bases lay between the germline ends. CDR3 size: 14 residues. Germline V gene data show CDR1 as SGHAT and CDR2 as FQDESV (reference sequence). The chain's CDR3 is CASSLDRLPYEQYF. For the CDR3, the DNA is TGTGCCAGCAGCTTAGATCGGCTACCGTACGAGCAGTACTTC.

The gene calls are TRBV5-1 and TRBJ1-2; D is possibly TRBD1 (5 bases). The CDR3 consists of 13 residues. Trimming took off 4 bases at V and 3 bases at J, with 10 bases between the two ends. Per the germline V gene, CDR1 is SGHRS and CDR2 is YFSETQ. The CDR3 here is CASSPTGDYGYTF. Written as DNA, the CDR3 is TGCGCCAGCAGCCCCACAGGAGACTATGGCTACACCTTC.

This chain joins TRBV19 and TRBJ1-5; no reliable D call. Germline loops: CDR1 LNHDA, CDR2 SQIVND (reference sequence). The CDR3 consists of 13 residues. The CDR3 sequence is CVYSQNSNQPQHF. CDR3 bases: TGTGTCTACAGTCAGAATAGCAATCAGCCCCAGCATTTT.